These 13 T cell receptor beta chains share one sample of origin, sequenced in a study of T cell clonality in common variable immunodeficiency. TCRdb keeps only in-frame clones here, not all; method: immunoSEQ multiplex PCR. The sample presents about 52,000 clones, none singletons. Sequenced sample: peripheral blood mononuclear cells. The receptors were gathered from a person aged 18-70 years in good health.

This clone has a count of ten or more. With the read ending 3 residues before the CDR3 end, the germline J gene is used to fill in that end. The V call is TRBV6-2 or TRBV6-3, the J call TRBJ2-1; 7 nucleotides line up with TRBD2. Germline V lookup: CDR1 MNHEY, CDR2 SVGEGT. Trimming at V came to 10 bases and at J to 4 bases, leaving 10 bases not matched to a gene. The CDR3 consists of 14 residues. The CDR3 bases that were read are TGTGCCACCCAAAGAGAGCGGGGATACAATGAG. This gives the protein CATQRERGYNE. The whole CDR3 sequence reads CATQRERGYNEQFF.

This clone was detected ten times or more. The CDR3 end falls 3 residues outside the read, so it is completed with the germline J gene. The chain employs TRBV2 and TRBJ1-1, with a possible D match to TRBD1 (5 bases). V lost 6 bases and J 3 bases, leaving 8 bases between the germline ends. Per germline, CDR1 SNHLY and CDR2 FYNNEI. The CDR3 totals 12 residues. CDR3 bases read: TGTGCCAGCAGCGTCAGGGACACTGAA. Amino acids: CASSVRDTE. The whole CDR3 is CASSVRDTEAFF.

This clone was seen many times. The read stops 3 residues short of the end of the CDR3; the missing end is completed from the germline J gene. V is TRBV5-4 and J is TRBJ2-2, with TRBD2 matching over 9 bases. Per the germline V gene, CDR1 is SGHNT and CDR2 is YYREEE (reference sequence). The CDR3 covers 15 residues. V trimming: 4 bases; J trimming: 4 bases; junction bases outside the gene matches: 5. Here the CDR3 reads CASSASGASTGELFF. CDR3 bases read: TGTGCCAGCAGCGCTAGCGGGGCAAGCACCGGGGAG.

This clone has a count of ten or more. The read stops 3 residues short of the end of the CDR3; the missing end is completed from the germline J gene. The rearrangement uses TRBV6-1 and TRBJ1-2; D might be TRBD1 (5 bases). The CDR3 length is 14 residues. Germline V gene lookup returns CDR1 MNHNS and CDR2 SASEGT. V was pared by 3 bases and J by 2 bases, with 10 bases between. CDR3 DNA, as far as it was read: TGTGCCAGCAGTGACAGGGCGCGAAACTATGGC. Translation: CASSDRARNYG. The whole CDR3 protein reads CASSDRARNYGYTF.

A few counts support this clone. The sequence runs out 3 residues before the end of the CDR3; the remainder is reconstructed from the germline J gene. This chain joins TRBV5-1 and TRBJ1-1; the D is unclear. The germline V and J ends were trimmed by 6 bases and 7 bases, with 28 bases remaining between them. Germline V gene sequence: CDR1 SGHRS, CDR2 YFSETQ. The CDR3 covers 17 residues. The CDR3 is CASTMKGFQALVREAFF. The CDR3 DNA, read in part, is TGCGCCAGCACCATGAAGGGCTTTCAAGCCTTAGTACGTGAA.

At least ten counts were recorded for this clone. The read gets to within 3 residues of the CDR3 end, and the germline J gene fills in the rest. The rearrangement uses TRBV30 and TRBJ2-5, with D perhaps TRBD2 (6 bases). V gave up 0 bases and J gave up 7 bases, with 9 bases separating them. CDR1 and CDR2 from the germline V gene are GTSNPN and SVGIG (reference sequence). This CDR3 region has 12 residues. The part of the CDR3 DNA that was read is TGTGCCTGGAGTGTTGAAGCGGGGACC. Its protein is CAWSVEAGT. Given in full, the CDR3 is CAWSVEAGTQYF.

This clone was seen many times. The read terminates 3 residues ahead of where the CDR3 ends, so the germline J gene completes it. The same CDR3 is also encoded by other DNA sequences in this sample. The chain is built from TRBV20-1 and TRBJ1-2, with D uncertain. This CDR3 is built from 12 residues. The germline V gene has CDR1 DFQATT and CDR2 SNEGSKA (reference sequence). The germline V and J ends were trimmed by 3 bases and 2 bases, with 7 bases remaining between them. CDR3 bases read: TGCAGTGCTAGTGTAAGGAACTATGGC. It yields the protein CSASVRNYG. The CDR3 reads in full as CSASVRNYGYTF.

This clone was picked up a small number of times. The read is 3 residues too short to cover the CDR3 end, so that end is filled in from the germline J gene. The rearrangement uses TRBV20-1 and TRBJ2-1, with 8 bases fitting TRBD2. The CDR3 loop spans 15 amino acids. The junction had 10 bases not matched to a gene; V was cut back by 5 bases and J by 4 bases. CDR1 is DFQATT, CDR2 SNEGSKA, per germline (reference sequence). The CDR3 bases that were read are TGCAGTGCTCCAGCAACTAGCGGAGAATACAATGAG. It encodes CSAPATSGEYNE. The full CDR3 is CSAPATSGEYNEQFF.

This CDR3 is CASSSQGSYNSPLFF. Partial CDR3 DNA: TGTGCCAGCAGCTCCCAGGGTTCCTATAATTCACCG. This chain joins TRBV11-2 and TRBJ2-2; TRBD1 is a possible D gene (5 bases). The CDR3 extends 3 residues past the end of the read, so its final part is completed from the germline J gene. CDR1 is SGHAT, CDR2 FQNNGV, per germline. The CDR3 has 15 amino acids.

This clone was counted ten times or more. The observed sequence ends 3 residues before the CDR3 terminus, with the missing tail filled in from the germline J gene. The V and J genes are TRBV20-1 and TRBJ2-5; TRBD2 agrees at 10 bases. Trimming took 6 bases from V and 5 from J; bases not matched to a gene: 18. CDR1 DFQATT and CDR2 SNEGSKA come from the germline V gene (reference sequence). The CDR3 totals 17 residues. The sequenced part of the CDR3 DNA is TGCAGTGCCCCCAACGGCTGGATCGGGACTAGCGTGGAGACC. Protein product: CSAPNGWIGTSVET. Given in full, the CDR3 is CSAPNGWIGTSVETQYF.

This clone was observed many times. The read gets to within 3 residues of the CDR3 end, and the germline J gene fills in the rest. The chain has TRBV19 and TRBJ2-3, with 8 bases identical to TRBD2. From germline, CDR1 is LNHDA and CDR2 SQIVND (reference sequence). This CDR3 region has 15 residues. The CDR3 DNA, read in part, is TGTGCCAGTGTCGGGACTAGTGGTAGTAAAGAGACG. Translation gives CASVGTSGSKET. From start to end, the CDR3 is CASVGTSGSKETQYF.

This clone was seen many times. The sequenced fragment ends 3 residues before the CDR3 boundary, so the rest is inferred from the germline J gene. V usage is TRBV7-2 and J usage is TRBJ2-5; TRBD1 agrees at 7 bases. Germline assignment: CDR1 SGHTA and CDR2 FQGNSA. Trimming took 5 bases from V and 4 from J; bases not matched to a gene: 7. The CDR3 contains 14 residues. CDR3 protein: CASSQMGQRETQYF. The sequenced CDR3 bases are TGTGCCAGCAGCCAAATGGGACAGAGAGAGACC.

This clone was recorded at least ten times. The CDR3 goes on 3 residues after the read ends, and that part is filled in from the germline J gene. The chain couples TRBV29-1 to TRBJ2-1; TRBD1 is a possible D gene (6 bases). The CDR3 extends over 13 amino acids. The germline V and J ends were trimmed by 3 bases and 4 bases, with 10 bases remaining between them. Germline V gives CDR1 SQVTM, CDR2 ANQGSEA. The CDR3 sequence is CSVDRGMYNEQFF. CDR3 bases read: TGCAGCGTTGATAGGGGGATGTACAATGAG.